These 19 T cell receptor beta chains were all obtained from the same sample, sequenced in a study of T cells expressing NK-cell markers. From its re-call of the 5' RACE reads, TCRdb lists each CDR3 protein once, without DNA. This sample contains 300,000 to 450,000 distinct CDR3 sequences. Specimen: blood T cells: a sorted CD56 or NKG2C T cell subset, CD4+ or CD8+ T cells, or bulk PBMC T cells (not recorded which). The receptors come from a man between 18 and 69 years old in good health.

V and J are TRBV7-2 and TRBJ1-5; TCRdb proposes TRBD1, but this gene call is untestable without DNA. This CDR3 contains 17 residues. Germline V gives CDR1 SGHTA, CDR2 FQGNSA. CDR3 amino acids: CASSVSGTQYSNQPQHF.

The chain is built from TRBV3-1 and TRBJ2-7. The CDR3 sequence is 17 residues long. Germline values: CDR1 LGHDT, CDR2 YNNKEL (reference sequence). The CDR3 is CASSHRVSAGRTYEQYF.

The chain uses TRBV9 and TRBJ2-2; the D call from TCRdb, TRBD1, cannot be confirmed without DNA. The CDR3 length is 16 residues. Germline values: CDR1 SGDLS, CDR2 YYNGEE. CDR3: CASSVTGLWYSGELFF.

This chain links TRBV18 with TRBJ2-7; the D gene TCRdb calls, TRBD1, cannot be checked with no DNA. The CDR3 has 14 residues. Germline lookup yields CDR1 KGHSH and CDR2 LQKENI. The CDR3 here is CASSGNRGGDEQYF.

The chain couples TRBV28 to TRBJ2-7; TCRdb calls TRBD2, which cannot be checked without DNA. The CDR3 runs 14 residues. The germline CDR1 and CDR2 sequences are MDHEN and SYDVKM. The CDR3 spells CASSRDPRQLEQYF.

This sequence joins TRBV11-2 and TRBJ1-4. This CDR3 has 16 residues. CDR1 is SGHAT and CDR2 is FQNNGV in the germline V gene. This CDR3 reads CASSLGLDGIGEKLFF. The whole variable domain, filled in from reference TRBV11-2 and TRBJ1-4, reads EAGVAQSPRYKIIEKRQSVAFWCNPISGHATLYWYQQILGQGPKLLIQFQNNGVVDDSQLPKDRFSAERLKGVDSTLKIQPAKLEDSAVYLCASSLGLDGIGEKLFFGSGTQLSVL.

The chain recombines TRBV30 with TRBJ2-5; TCRdb calls TRBD2, which cannot be checked without DNA. Germline CDR1 and CDR2: GTSNPN and SVGIG (reference sequence). This CDR3 is 15 amino acids long. The CDR3: CAWSLLAGEGETQYF. The full variable domain, with the rest looked up from reference TRBV30 and TRBJ2-5, is SQTIHQWPATLVQPVGSPLSLECTVEGTSNPNLYWYRQAAGRGLQLLFYSVGIGQISSEVPQNLSASRPQDRQFILSSKKLLLSDSGFYLCAWSLLAGEGETQYFGPGTRLLVL.

The chain links TRBV2 to TRBJ2-1; no DNA is available, so the TRBD1 call from TCRdb remains unchecked. The CDR3 totals 16 residues. Germline V lookup: CDR1 SNHLY, CDR2 FYNNEI. CDR3 sequence: CASTGRGQATLNEQFF.

The chain is built from TRBV29-1 and TRBJ1-5. This CDR3 comprises 13 residues. The germline gives CDR1 SQVTM, CDR2 ANQGSEA. The CDR3 here is CSVGDSSNQPQHF.

The chain links TRBV6-1 to TRBJ2-3; TCRdb's assignment of TRBD1 cannot be checked, as there is no DNA. CDR1 and CDR2 (germline): MNHNS, SASEGT. This CDR3 is built from 16 residues. The CDR3 reads CAPRGHGLLNTDTQYF.

The chain couples TRBV3-1 to TRBJ2-1; TCRdb's assignment of TRBD1 cannot be checked, as there is no DNA. Germline CDR1 reads LGHDT; CDR2 reads YNNKEL (reference sequence). The CDR3 extends over 15 amino acids. CDR3: CASSPRRQGLSEQFF.

The CDR3 is CSARTSGVGTQYF. The V call is TRBV20-1, the J call TRBJ2-3. CDR3 length equals 13 residues. CDR1 DFQATT and CDR2 SNEGSKA come from the germline V gene (reference sequence).

This chain connects TRBV3-1 to TRBJ2-3; there is no DNA to check the TCRdb D call of TRBD1. Per the germline V gene, CDR1 is LGHDT and CDR2 is YNNKEL (reference sequence). CDR3 length: 16 residues. Here the CDR3 reads CASSPQGAASTDTQYF.

This chain links TRBV15 with TRBJ2-5; the D gene TCRdb calls, TRBD2, cannot be checked with no DNA. Germline V gives CDR1 LNHNV, CDR2 YYDKDF (reference sequence). This CDR3 spans 17 amino acids. This CDR3 is CATSLGRDYSGGETQYF.

This chain uses TRBV10-2 with TRBJ2-7; TCRdb calls TRBD2, which cannot be checked without DNA. CDR3 length: 16 amino acids. The germline V gene has CDR1 WSHSY and CDR2 SAAADI. The CDR3 sequence is CASSGRLAGKSYEQYF.

The chain combines TRBV28 with TRBJ1-5; TCRdb outputs TRBD1, but without DNA this stays unchecked. The germline CDR1 and CDR2 sequences are MDHEN and SYDVKM. The CDR3 is 13 amino acids. The CDR3 protein is CASRTRGLQPQHF.

This chain connects TRBV20-1 to TRBJ1-2; without DNA, the TCRdb call of TRBD1 cannot be checked. There are 15 residues in the CDR3. CDR1 and CDR2 from the germline V gene are DFQATT and SNEGSKA (reference sequence). CDR3 residues: CSARGLTEGSGGYTF.

V and J are TRBV5-6 and TRBJ2-3; TCRdb outputs TRBD2, but without DNA this stays unchecked. The CDR3 runs to 16 residues. CDR1 and CDR2 from the germline V gene are SGHDT and YYEEEE. The CDR3 loop is CASSLTSGGAEDTQYF.

The chain is built from TRBV7-9 and TRBJ1-2; there is no DNA to check the TCRdb D call of TRBD1. CDR1 is SEHNR and CDR2 is FQNEAQ in the germline V gene (reference sequence). There are 13 residues in the CDR3. The CDR3 is CASSGDRSYGYTF. Full variable domain (rest looked up from reference TRBV7-9 and TRBJ1-2): DTGVSQNPRHKITKRGQNVTFRCDPISEHNRLYWYRQTLGQGPEFLTYFQNEAQLEKSRLLSDRFSAERPKGSFSTLEIQRTEQGDSAMYLCASSGDRSYGYTFGSGTRLTVV.